The entry below describes one T cell receptor (beta chain). Sequencing used immunoSEQ multiplex PCR; TCRdb keeps in-frame clones, though not all of them. The sample comprises 35,000 to 40,000 clones, about 94% of which are singletons, and 0.65% to 0.95% rests with the top ten. The data stem from a study of graft-versus-host responses after intestinal transplantation. CDR3 length: 14 residues. The germline V and J ends were trimmed by 2 bases and 3 bases, with 7 bases remaining between them. Germline CDR1 SGHNT, CDR2 YENEEA. This receptor was obtained from a human patient who received an intestinal transplant, so some T cells may come from the graft donor. The rearrangement links TRBV11-3 to TRBJ2-2; unclear D gene. The sample was PBMCs, taken 16 days after intestinal transplant. The DNA for the CDR3 is TGTGCCAGCAGCTTACGTGGGGACACCGGGGAGCTGTTTTTT. Protein product: CASSLRGDTGELFF.